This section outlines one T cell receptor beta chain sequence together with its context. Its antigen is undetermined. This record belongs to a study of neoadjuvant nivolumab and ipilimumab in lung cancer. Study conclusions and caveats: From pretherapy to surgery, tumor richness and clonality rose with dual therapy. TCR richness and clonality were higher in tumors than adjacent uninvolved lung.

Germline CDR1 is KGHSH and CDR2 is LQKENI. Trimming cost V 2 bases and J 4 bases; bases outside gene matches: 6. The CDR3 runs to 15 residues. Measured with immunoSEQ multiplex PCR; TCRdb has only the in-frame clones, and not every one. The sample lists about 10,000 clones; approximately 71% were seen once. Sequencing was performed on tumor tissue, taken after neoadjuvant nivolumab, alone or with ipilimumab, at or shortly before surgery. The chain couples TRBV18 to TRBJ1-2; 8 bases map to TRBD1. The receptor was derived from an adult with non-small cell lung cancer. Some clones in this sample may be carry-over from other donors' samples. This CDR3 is CASSPRTGLGYGYTF. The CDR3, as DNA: TGTGCCAGCTCACCAAGGACAGGGTTGGGCTATGGCTACACCTTC.